A single sample gave rise to the 31 T cell receptor beta chains below, sequenced in a study of CD8 T cells in ankylosing spondylitis (TCRdb year 2017). The library was produced with 5' RACE. For sequencing, an Illumina HiSeq 2500 was employed. The public reads were run again by TCRdb, first through fastp at Q25 and then through MiXCR, and only productive beta chains were kept. Each record represents a unique CDR3 protein, reported with the most common genes and DNA among its rows. The sample contains 220,000 or so distinct CDR3 sequences, about 18% of them found a single time. The ten largest clones represent approximately 40% of the sample. What these receptors recognize is not known. What the study reported, not specific to this receptor: Blood from ankylosing spondylitis patients appeared to be characterized by a TCR beta motif composed of roughly 8 highly homologous amino acid variants.

Sequenced material: blood, either unsorted or a sorted T cell fraction (not recorded which). The receptor source for this set is a male donor with ankylosing spondylitis.

The chain uses TRBV4-3 and TRBJ1-6; D gene uncertain. Trimming took 0 bases from V and 7 from J, leaving 13 bases between them. The CDR3 covers 16 residues. CDR1 is LGHNA and CDR2 is YSLEER in the germline V gene. The CDR3 region has the DNA TGCGCCAGCAGCCAAGATAAGGTTGCACCAAATTCACCCCTCCACTTT. It yields the protein CASSQDKVAPNSPLHF.

The chain combines TRBV7-9 with TRBJ1-3, with D hard to call. The CDR3 is 13 amino acids. V gave up 11 bases and J gave up 2 bases, with 13 bases separating them. Germline CDR1 SEHNR, CDR2 FQNEAQ (reference sequence). DNA of the CDR3: TGTGCCTTCCACCGGGCCGCTGGAAACACCATATATTTT. Protein sequence: CAFHRAAGNTIYF.

V is TRBV29-1 and J is TRBJ2-1; a weak D match, TRBD2 (6 bases). CDR3 length: 14 amino acids. The V end lost 2 bases, the J end lost 4 bases, and 12 bases lay between the germline ends. Germline-derived CDR1 and CDR2 are SQVTM and ANQGSEA. CDR3 residues: CSVELLAVYNEQFF. For the CDR3, the DNA is TGCAGCGTTGAATTACTAGCAGTTTACAATGAGCAGTTCTTC.

This chain connects TRBV20-1 to TRBJ2-7; 7 bases are shared with TRBD2. Trimming cost V 0 bases and J 4 bases; bases outside gene matches: 6. CDR1 and CDR2 from the germline V gene are DFQATT and SNEGSKA (reference sequence). This CDR3 comprises 14 residues. CDR3 loop: CSARDHERDYEQYF. As DNA, the CDR3 is TGCAGTGCTAGAGATCATGAGCGGGATTACGAGCAGTACTTC.

The chain has TRBV2 and TRBJ2-3, with D possibly TRBD1 on 6 matching bases. The CDR3 length is 15 residues. The germline V gene encodes CDR1 SNHLY and CDR2 FYNNEI. Deletions cut 3 bases from V and 0 bases from J, with 10 bases between. The DNA of the CDR3 is TGTGCCAGCAGTGATCGCAGGGGCAGCACAGATACGCAGTATTTT. Residues: CASSDRRGSTDTQYF.

This clonotype was recorded a few times. The V call is TRBV20-1, the J call TRBJ2-3, with D possibly TRBD2 on 6 matching bases. The germline V gene encodes CDR1 DFQATT and CDR2 SNEGSKA (reference sequence). This CDR3 has 16 amino acids. V lost 3 bases and J lost 0, with 16 bases in between. This chain's CDR3 is CSASVGSPLSTDTQYF. CDR3 nucleotide sequence: TGCAGTGCTAGCGTCGGGAGCCCCCTTAGCACAGATACGCAGTATTTT.

CDR3 region: CASSWGTTYEQYF. Here the CDR3 DNA reads TGTGCCAGCAGCTGGGGGACAACCTACGAGCAGTACTTC. The gene calls are TRBV28 and TRBJ2-7; D may be TRBD1 (6 bases). Trimming removed 6 bases from V and 2 bases from J, with 11 bases in between. This CDR3 comprises 13 residues. Germline CDR1 reads MDHEN; CDR2 reads SYDVKM.

The gene calls are TRBV4-1 and TRBJ2-2; the D gene is possibly TRBD2 (6 bases). The V end was cut by 1 base, the J end by 4 bases, with 13 bases between. Germline V gene lookup returns CDR1 MGHRA and CDR2 YSYEKL. There are 16 residues in the CDR3. DNA of the CDR3: TGCGCCAGCAGCCAAGTCTCAGCGGGCGGCACCGGGGAGCTGTTTTTT. Translating gives CASSQVSAGGTGELFF.

V gene TRBV30 combines with J gene TRBJ2-1; 8 bases fit TRBD1. The CDR3 runs 14 residues. The germline V gene encodes CDR1 GTSNPN and CDR2 SVGIG (reference sequence). V shed 6 bases and J 0 bases; nucleotides not matched to a gene: 4. The CDR3 reads CACLDRVSYNEQFF. The CDR3 DNA sequence: TGTGCCTGCTTGGACAGGGTCTCCTACAATGAGCAGTTCTTC.

The J gene is TRBJ1-2, the V gene TRBV12-3 or TRBV12-4; D might be TRBD1 (5 bases). This CDR3 has 11 residues. Trimming removed 7 bases at V and 9 bases at J, with 12 bases between. CDR3 region: CASMIEGSYTF. In nucleotides, the CDR3 is TGTGCCAGCATGATAGAGGGGAGCTACACCTTC.

There are many counts of this clonotype. The genes are TRBV4-1 and TRBJ2-7; D ambiguous. CDR1 and CDR2 from the germline V gene are MGHRA and YSYEKL. The V and J ends lost 4 bases and 0 bases respectively, with 10 bases between them. The CDR3 has 14 amino acids. Here the CDR3 reads CASSLYGTSYEQYF. CDR3 DNA sequence: TGCGCCAGCAGCCTATACGGTACCTCCTACGAGCAGTACTTC.

J is TRBJ2-1 and V is TRBV20-1, with 7 bases aligning to TRBD2. The germline V gene has CDR1 DFQATT and CDR2 SNEGSKA (reference sequence). After removal of 0 bases from V and 4 bases from J, the junction contained 9 bases not matched to a gene. The CDR3 covers 16 residues. The DNA of the CDR3 is TGCAGTGCTAGAGATCGGGGCGGGAGTTGGTACAATGAGCAGTTCTTC. This codes for CSARDRGGSWYNEQFF.

The V gene is TRBV24-1, the J gene TRBJ2-5, with D tentatively TRBD1 (5 bases). Germline-derived CDR1 and CDR2 are KGHDR and SFDVKD. V lost 9 bases and J lost 5, with 18 bases in between. The CDR3 has 14 amino acids. The CDR3 DNA reads TGTGCCACCCCCTCCCAGGTGGACACTGAGACCCAGTACTTC. Residues: CATPSQVDTETQYF.

This clonotype was observed a handful of times. V gene TRBV5-1 combines with J gene TRBJ1-1; D is undetermined. The CDR3 loop spans 15 amino acids. The germline V and J ends were trimmed by 0 bases and 0 bases, with 9 bases remaining between them. Germline CDR1 and CDR2: SGHRS and YFSETQ. The CDR3 spells CASSLGPVMNTEAFF. The CDR3 coding sequence is TGCGCCAGCAGCTTGGGTCCAGTCATGAACACTGAAGCTTTCTTT.

The chain couples TRBV12-3 or TRBV12-4 to TRBJ2-7; D is unclear. There are 13 residues in the CDR3. The V gene lost 3 bases and the J gene lost 2 bases, with 8 bases spanning the gap. This CDR3 reads CASSLSTTYEQYF. Written as DNA, the CDR3 is TGTGCCAGCAGTTTGTCCACGACCTACGAGCAGTACTTC.

This clonotype appeared a few times. The rearrangement joins TRBV6-1 to TRBJ1-6; D remains ambiguous. The V gene lost 8 bases and the J gene lost 6 bases, with 11 bases spanning the gap. This CDR3 has 13 residues. CDR1 is MNHNS and CDR2 is SASEGT in the germline V gene. The CDR3 here is CASGSEANSPLHF. The DNA for the CDR3 is TGTGCCAGCGGGTCAGAGGCTAATTCACCCCTCCACTTT.

In this sample, this clonotype turned up a few times. This chain joins TRBV4-3 and TRBJ2-1; D gene uncertain. This CDR3 is built from 15 residues. Per the germline V gene, CDR1 is LGHNA and CDR2 is YSLEER. The ends were cut back, 0 bases at V and 3 bases at J, with 9 bases in the middle. The CDR3 reads CASSQDPSFYNEQFF. Here the CDR3 DNA reads TGCGCCAGCAGCCAAGATCCCAGCTTCTACAATGAGCAGTTCTTC.

This clonotype was counted a few times. The chain employs TRBV11-2 and TRBJ2-7; tentatively, D is TRBD1 (5 bases). Germline CDR1 and CDR2: SGHAT and FQNNGV. Trimming removed 5 bases at V and 3 bases at J, with 11 bases between. CDR3 length: 13 amino acids. The CDR3 is CASSLFDSYEQYF. CDR3 coding DNA: TGTGCCAGCAGCCTATTCGACAGCTACGAGCAGTACTTC.

The J gene is TRBJ2-2, the V gene TRBV5-5; 8 bases line up with TRBD2. This CDR3 has 17 residues. V shed 3 bases and J 0 bases; nucleotides not matched to a gene: 7. Germline assignment: CDR1 SGHKS and CDR2 YYEKEE (reference sequence). CDR3 nucleotide sequence: TGTGCCAGCAGCTGGGAAGCGGGGGCCACGAACACCGGGGAGCTGTTTTTT. Encoded protein: CASSWEAGATNTGELFF.

The chain joins TRBV20-1 to TRBJ2-7, with 7 bases matching TRBD2. Losses at the gene ends were 5 bases for V and 3 bases for J; bases not matched to a gene: 4. CDR1 and CDR2 from the germline V gene are DFQATT and SNEGSKA (reference sequence). The CDR3 extends over 12 amino acids. CDR3 protein: CSARTSNYEQYF. The CDR3 region has the DNA TGCAGTGCTCGGACTAGTAACTACGAGCAGTACTTC.

This clonotype came up a few times. The V call is TRBV12-3 or TRBV12-4, the J call TRBJ1-6, with a tentative D call TRBD1 (5 bases). V lost 8 bases to trimming and J lost 3 bases, with 11 bases between them. The CDR3 spans 14 residues. CDR3 DNA: TGTGCCAGCTCAGAGCAGGGCTATAATTCACCCCTCCACTTT. This codes for CASSEQGYNSPLHF.

This chain connects TRBV28 to TRBJ2-3; maybe TRBD1 (5 bases). The CDR3 spans 15 residues. V shed 7 bases and J shed 5 bases, with 19 bases lying between them. Germline CDR1 is MDHEN and CDR2 is SYDVKM. The CDR3 loop is CASTGSARLGDTQYF. In DNA form, the CDR3 reads TGTGCCAGCACAGGGTCCGCTAGGTTGGGAGATACGCAGTATTTT.

This clonotype was seen a few times. This rearrangement joins TRBV7-9 to TRBJ2-1; D is unresolved. V gave up 1 base and J gave up 2 bases, with 12 bases separating them. The CDR3 runs to 16 residues. In germline, CDR1 is SEHNR, CDR2 FQNEAQ (reference sequence). Here the CDR3 reads CASSLVTVNPYNEQFF. As DNA, the CDR3 is TGTGCCAGCAGCTTAGTCACAGTTAACCCCTACAATGAGCAGTTCTTC.

The chain employs TRBV30 and TRBJ2-2, with no clear D. Germline values: CDR1 GTSNPN, CDR2 SVGIG (reference sequence). Trimming removed 0 bases from V and 5 bases from J, with 7 bases in between. This CDR3 comprises 13 residues. This CDR3 reads CAWSVSDTGELFF. In DNA, the CDR3 is TGTGCCTGGAGTGTAAGCGATACCGGGGAGCTGTTTTTT. The full variable domain, in which reference TRBV30 and TRBJ2-2 provide the parts outside the CDR3, is SQTIHQWPATLVQPVGSPLSLECTVEGTSNPNLYWYRQAAGRGLQLLFYSVGIGQISSEVPQNLSASRPQDRQFILSSKKLLLSDSGFYLCAWSVSDTGELFFGEGSRLTVL.

This clonotype has a handful of counts. The rearrangement uses TRBV7-9 and TRBJ2-3, with D unclear. The CDR3 extends over 12 amino acids. V lost 3 bases and J 4 bases, leaving 5 bases between the germline ends. Germline V CDR1 and CDR2: SEHNR, FQNEAQ (reference sequence). The CDR3 loop is CASSFDADTQYF. In DNA form, the CDR3 reads TGTGCCAGCAGCTTTGACGCAGATACGCAGTATTTT.

The gene calls are TRBV11-2 and TRBJ1-1; maybe TRBD1 (5 bases). Trimming removed 5 bases at V and 5 bases at J, with 12 bases between. Germline values: CDR1 SGHAT, CDR2 FQNNGV. This CDR3 has 13 residues. CDR3 loop: CASSIMAGTEAFF. The CDR3 bases are TGTGCCAGCAGCATAATGGCAGGGACTGAAGCTTTCTTT.

In this sample, this clonotype turned up a few times. This chain links TRBV20-1 with TRBJ2-5; perhaps TRBD2 as D (5 bases). The CDR3 consists of 14 residues. CDR1 is DFQATT and CDR2 is SNEGSKA in the germline V gene (reference sequence). Between the trimmed V and J ends, which lost 6 bases and 4 bases, there was a span of 18 bases. The CDR3 region has the DNA TGCAGTGCACGGCCGCTAGCCAATATAGAGACCCAGTACTTC. Translating it yields CSARPLANIETQYF.

This clonotype appeared a few times. This chain joins TRBV2 and TRBJ2-3; the match to TRBD1 covers 7 bases. This CDR3 region has 15 residues. CDR1 is SNHLY, CDR2 FYNNEI, per germline. J lost 2 bases, V lost 5 bases, and 7 bases had no gene match. The CDR3 loop reads CASSRATGDTDTQYF. CDR3 nucleotide sequence: TGTGCCAGCAGTCGAGCTACAGGGGACACAGATACGCAGTATTTT.

In this sample, this clonotype turned up many times. CDR3 residues: CSARDGPGTSSSYEQYF. In DNA, the CDR3 is TGCAGTGCTAGAGATGGGCCCGGGACTTCTAGCTCCTACGAGCAGTACTTC. The chain has TRBV20-1 and TRBJ2-7; TRBD2 might be the D (6 bases). The germline V gene encodes CDR1 DFQATT and CDR2 SNEGSKA (reference sequence). V was pared by 0 bases and J by 0 bases, with 18 bases between. CDR3 length equals 17 residues.

V usage is TRBV20-1 and J usage is TRBJ2-7; D gene uncertain. With 1 base removed from V and 4 bases from J, the gap between germline ends came to 17 bases. The V gene's germline CDR1 is DFQATT and CDR2 SNEGSKA (reference sequence). The CDR3 is 15 residues long. CDR3 in amino acids: CSARAEQLPAYEQYF. The CDR3 DNA is TGCAGTGCTAGAGCGGAACAGCTTCCAGCTTACGAGCAGTACTTC.

V gene TRBV7-9 combines with J gene TRBJ2-1; D is uncertain. Trimming pared 1 base from V and 8 bases from J, leaving 12 bases between. The length of the CDR3 is 14 residues. Germline assignment: CDR1 SEHNR and CDR2 FQNEAQ (reference sequence). The CDR3 nucleotides are TGTGCCAGCAGCTTAGTGGGCGCCGGAGATGAGCAGTTCTTC. It codes for CASSLVGAGDEQFF.